This paragraph covers one T cell receptor (beta chain) sequence. Per the authors' pipeline: For nucleated cells, counts were estimated from reference gene primer amplification. TCRdb keeps only in-frame clones here, not all; method: immunoSEQ multiplex PCR. The V and J calls and the clone size are those of that table, but D and trimming were determined from the DNA. The data show about 250,000 clones, with roughly 90% seen just once and about 0.8% held by the top ten. This sample was included in a study of blood T cell repertoires in COVID-19. Study in general: Collection of acute and convalescent COVID-19 samples took place in the United States, Italy and Spain. T cells, B-cell-depleted T cells, or PBMCs supplied cDNA or gDNA.

Germline V gives CDR1 SGHRS, CDR2 YFSETQ. CDR3 size: 15 residues. V gave up 3 bases and J gave up 0 bases, with 12 bases separating them. The TCR was taken from a man aged 25 to 40 with acute or convalescent COVID-19. The sample taken for sequencing was peripheral blood. The chain links TRBV5-1 to TRBJ1-1, with a weak D call TRBD1 (6 bases). DNA for the CDR3: TGCGCCAGCAGCTCTATGGACAGCATGAACACTGAAGCTTTCTTT. Amino acid sequence: CASSSMDSMNTEAFF.